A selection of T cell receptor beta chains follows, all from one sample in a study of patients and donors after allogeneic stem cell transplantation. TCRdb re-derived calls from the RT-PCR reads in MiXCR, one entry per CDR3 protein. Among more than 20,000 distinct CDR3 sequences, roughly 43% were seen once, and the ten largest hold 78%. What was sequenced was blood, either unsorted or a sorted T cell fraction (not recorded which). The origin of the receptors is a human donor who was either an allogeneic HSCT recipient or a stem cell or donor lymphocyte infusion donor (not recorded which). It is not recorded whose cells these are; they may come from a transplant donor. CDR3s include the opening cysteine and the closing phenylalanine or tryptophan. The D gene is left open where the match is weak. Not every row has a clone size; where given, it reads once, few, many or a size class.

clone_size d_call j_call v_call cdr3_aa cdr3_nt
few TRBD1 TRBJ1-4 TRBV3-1 CASSQRGRGEKLFF TGTGCCAGCAGCCAGAGGGGGCGCGGTGAAAAACTGTTTTTT
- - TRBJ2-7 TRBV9 CASSLSGTYEQYF TGTGCCAGCAGCCTTTCGGGGACCTACGAGCAGTACTTC
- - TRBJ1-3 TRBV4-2 CASSSRDSSSGNTIYF TGTGCCAGCAGCTCCCGGGACTCCAGCTCTGGAAACACCATATATTTT
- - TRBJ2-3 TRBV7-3 CASSLTYAETQYF TGTGCCAGCAGCTTAACCTACGCGGAAACGCAGTATTTT
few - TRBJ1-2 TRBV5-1 CASRTVSNYGYTF TGCGCCAGCAGGACAGTTTCTAACTATGGCTACACCTTC
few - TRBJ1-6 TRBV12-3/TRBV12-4 CASSGPGPWGSPLHF TGTGCCAGCAGTGGACCGGGACCCTGGGGTTCACCCCTCCACTTT
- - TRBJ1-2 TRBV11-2 CASRESRGNYGYTF TGTGCCAGCAGGGAATCCAGGGGCAACTATGGCTACACCTTC
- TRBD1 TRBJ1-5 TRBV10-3 CATSRDRIEANQPQHF TGTGCCACCAGCCGGGACAGGATCGAAGCCAATCAGCCCCAGCATTTT
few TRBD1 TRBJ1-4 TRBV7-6 CASSLILRDRGTTNEKLFF TGTGCCAGCAGCTTAATTCTCCGGGACAGGGGAACAACTAATGAAAAACTGTTTTTT
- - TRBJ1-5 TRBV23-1 CASSPRPEANQPQHF TGCGCCAGCAGTCCCAGACCCGAGGCGAATCAGCCCCAGCATTTT
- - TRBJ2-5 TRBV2 CASNRHRQETQYF TGTGCCAGCAATCGGCACAGACAAGAGACCCAGTACTTC
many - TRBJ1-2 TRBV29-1 CSVSRTSREGYTF TGCAGCGTTTCCCGGACGTCTCGGGAGGGCTACACCTTC
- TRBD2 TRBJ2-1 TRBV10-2 CASSALAGISSYNEQFF TGCGCCAGCAGTGCGCTAGCGGGAATCAGCTCCTACAATGAGCAGTTCTTC
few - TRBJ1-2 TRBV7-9 CASSLDDFGQRKANYGYTF TGTGCCAGCAGCTTAGATGACTTTGGACAGCGGAAAGCTAACTATGGCTACACCTTC
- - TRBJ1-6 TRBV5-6 CASSLALNGNSPLHF TGTGCCAGCAGCTTGGCCTTAAATGGGAATTCACCCCTCCACTTT
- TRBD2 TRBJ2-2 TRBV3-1 CASSQRSTSGKSYTGELFF TGTGCCAGCAGCCAAAGGAGTACTAGCGGGAAGTCGTACACCGGGGAGCTGTTTTTT
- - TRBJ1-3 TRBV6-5 CASSYRGYSGNTIYF TGTGCCAGCAGTTACCGGGGCTACTCTGGAAACACCATATATTTT
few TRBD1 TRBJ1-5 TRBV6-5 CASSSTGVGGPQHF TGTGCCAGCAGTTCCACAGGGGTCGGCGGGCCCCAGCATTTT
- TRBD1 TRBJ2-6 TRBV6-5 CASSYYRGSGANVLTF TGTGCCAGCAGCTATTACAGGGGCTCTGGGGCCAACGTCCTGACTTTC
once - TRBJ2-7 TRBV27 CASSPPVGVGPIAYEQYF TGTGCCAGCAGTCCCCCTGTGGGGGTTGGACCTATAGCCTACGAGCAGTACTTC
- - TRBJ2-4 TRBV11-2 CASSLAVTSRLAKNIQYF TGTGCCAGCAGCTTAGCCGTCACGTCCAGACTAGCCAAAAACATTCAGTACTTC
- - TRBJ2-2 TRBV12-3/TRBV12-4 CASTPDYPSTGELFF TGTGCCAGCACCCCCGACTACCCCTCCACCGGGGAGCTGTTTTTT
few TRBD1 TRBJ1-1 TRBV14 CASSLRDRRTEAFF TGTGCCAGCAGCCTCCGGGACAGGCGCACTGAAGCTTTCTTT
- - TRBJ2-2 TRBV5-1 CASNYGILGTGELFF TGCGCCAGCAACTACGGGATCTTAGGCACCGGGGAGCTGTTTTTT
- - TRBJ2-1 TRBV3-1 CASSQRISDNEQFF TGTGCCAGCAGCCAGAGGATTAGCGACAATGAGCAGTTCTTC
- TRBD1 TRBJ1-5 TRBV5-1 CASSLGQGKPQHF TGCGCCAGCAGCTTGGGACAGGGAAAGCCCCAGCATTTT
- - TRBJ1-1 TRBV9 CASSAALGTEAFF TGTGCCAGCAGCGCAGCCCTTGGCACTGAAGCTTTCTTT
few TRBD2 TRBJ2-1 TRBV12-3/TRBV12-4 CASSAPTSGYNEQFF TGTGCCAGCAGTGCCCCGACTAGCGGTTACAATGAGCAGTTCTTC
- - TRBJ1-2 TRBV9 CASSGPRDGPYGYTF TGTGCCAGCAGCGGCCCCAGGGACGGCCCCTATGGCTACACCTTC
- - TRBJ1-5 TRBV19 CASSWSYSNQPQHF TGTGCCAGTAGTTGGAGTTATAGCAATCAGCCCCAGCATTTT
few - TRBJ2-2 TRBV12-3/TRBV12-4 CASSLVGAHTGELFF TGTGCCAGCAGTTTAGTAGGGGCCCACACCGGGGAGCTGTTTTTT
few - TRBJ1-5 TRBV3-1 CASSQENQPQHF TGTGCCAGCAGCCAAGAGAATCAGCCCCAGCATTTT
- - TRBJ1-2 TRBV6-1 CARGGFYGYTF TGTGCCCGAGGGGGGTTCTATGGCTACACCTTC
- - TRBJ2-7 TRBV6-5 CASRPGRNYEQYF TGTGCCAGCAGGCCGGGACGGAACTACGAGCAGTACTTC
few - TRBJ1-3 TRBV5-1 CASSPGPNSGNTIYF TGCGCCAGCAGCCCAGGACCCAACTCTGGAAACACCATATATTTT
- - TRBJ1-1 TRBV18 CASSRETTGTEAFF TGTGCCAGCTCACGTGAAACGACGGGCACTGAAGCTTTCTTT
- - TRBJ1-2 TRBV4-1 CASSQGYGADYGYTF TGCGCCAGCAGCCAAGGGTACGGGGCCGACTATGGCTACACCTTC
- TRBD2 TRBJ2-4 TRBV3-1 CASSHLPPGLGSLGNIQYF TGTGCCAGCAGCCATCTACCCCCGGGACTAGGGAGCCTAGGGAACATTCAGTACTTC
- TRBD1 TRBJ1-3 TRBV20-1 CSAGTGAGNTIYF TGCAGTGCGGGGACAGGGGCTGGAAACACCATATATTTT
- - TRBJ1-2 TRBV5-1 CASSLTGRTEGYTF TGCGCCAGCAGCTTGACAGGGCGCACGGAAGGCTACACCTTC
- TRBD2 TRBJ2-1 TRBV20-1 CSARRLAVWNEQFF TGCAGTGCTAGAAGGCTAGCGGTCTGGAATGAGCAGTTCTTC
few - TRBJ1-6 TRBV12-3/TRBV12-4 CASSPRTGNSPLHF TGTGCCAGCAGTCCGCGGACCGGTAATTCACCCCTCCACTTT
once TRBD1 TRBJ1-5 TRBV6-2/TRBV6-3 CASSYLRGGQPVNQPQHF TGTGCCAGCAGTTACTTGAGGGGGGGACAGCCCGTCAATCAGCCCCAGCATTTT
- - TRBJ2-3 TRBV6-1 CASRALGDTDTQYF TGTGCCAGCAGGGCTCTAGGGGACACAGATACGCAGTATTTT
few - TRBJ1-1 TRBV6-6 CASLDSGRNTEAFF TGTGCCAGCCTCGATTCGGGCAGGAACACTGAAGCTTTCTTT
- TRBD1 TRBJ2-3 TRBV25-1 CASSVNRGMITDTQYF TGTGCCAGCAGTGTGAACAGGGGGATGATCACAGATACGCAGTATTTT
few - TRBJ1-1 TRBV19 CASSMRVQGRVVGTEAFF TGTGCCAGTAGTATGAGGGTGCAGGGGAGGGTCGTTGGCACTGAAGCTTTCTTT
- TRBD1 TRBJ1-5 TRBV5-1 CASSLGLRQGKDQPQHF TGCGCCAGCAGCTTGGGCCTACGACAGGGAAAGGATCAGCCCCAGCATTTT
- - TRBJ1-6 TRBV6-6 CATMRSFNSPLHF TGTGCCACCATGCGCAGCTTTAATTCACCCCTCCACTTT
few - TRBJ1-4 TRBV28 CASSFLGEREKLFF TGTGCCAGCAGTTTTCTGGGGGAGAGGGAAAAACTGTTTTTT